This T cell receptor beta chain was recovered during a study of T cell changes during pregnancy in multiple sclerosis. The assay was immunoSEQ multiplex PCR, and TCRdb's table has in-frame clones only and misses some. The top ten hold 1.4% to 1.5% of the sample, which has 65,000 to 85,000 clones, roughly nine tenths seen once. The CDR3 covers 16 residues. Germline V gene lookup returns CDR1 MNHEY and CDR2 SMNVEV (reference sequence). V lost 5 bases and J lost 4; bases outside the gene matches: 8. This sequence joins TRBV27 and TRBJ1-2; 12 bases match TRBD1. The material sequenced was peripheral blood, taken in the second trimester of pregnancy. The clonotype comes from a female donor with multiple sclerosis, enrolled in a pregnancy study. The CDR3 bases are TGTGCCAGCAGTCCCCTGGGACAGGGGGCCATCTATGGCTACACCTTC. This gives the protein CASSPLGQGAIYGYTF.